This record looks at one TCR beta chain sequence and its context. The data originate from a study of Graves' ophthalmopathy and Graves' hyperthyroidism. For repertoire sequencing, the TCR beta CDR3 regions were amplified from RNA transcripts. RT-PCR was first run with HTBI primers, then multiplex PCR in a second round. TCRdb processed the multiplex PCR reads anew with MiXCR; each CDR3 protein has one entry. The table has over a million distinct CDR3 sequences, about two fifths seen once. Trimming removed 5 bases at V and 0 bases at J, with 14 bases between. Germline V gene lookup returns CDR1 DFQATT and CDR2 SNEGSKA (reference sequence). This CDR3 is built from 14 residues. The study recruited hyperthyroidism patients aged 18 to 65 who were newly diagnosed, under 2 months' duration.

This sequence was found in an adult man with Graves' hyperthyroidism. The sample comprised peripheral blood or thyroid tissue (not recorded which). The rearrangement links TRBV20-1 to TRBJ2-7; D is possibly TRBD2 (5 bases). CDR3 protein: CSAVIPGTSYEQYF. The DNA for the CDR3 is TGCAGTGCTGTAATCCCGGGAACCTCCTACGAGCAGTACTTC.